The rows below give T cell receptor beta chains drawn from one sample of a study of blood T cell repertoires in COVID-19. Assay used: immunoSEQ multiplex PCR; TCRdb lists only in-frame clones, some missing. The data contain about 160,000 clones, 80% to 90% of them singletons. Sequenced: peripheral blood. The receptors stem from a man between 18 and 29 years old with COVID-19, enrolled during active disease. Each CDR3 is given with its conserved first and last residue. Fields, in order: V gene, CDR3 length, D gene, J gene, clone size, CDR3 DNA, CDR3 protein. D genes are given only for firm matches. Not every row has a clone size; where given, it reads once, few, many or a size class.

TRBV5-1,15,TRBD1,TRBJ2-1,-,TGCGCCAGCAGCTACGGGACAGGGGCTCTCAATGAGCAGTTCTTC,CASSYGTGALNEQFF
TRBV30,14,TRBD1,TRBJ2-2,-,TGTGCCTGGAGTGGAAACAGGGGCACCGGGGAGCTGTTTTTT,CAWSGNRGTGELFF
TRBV30,15,TRBD1,TRBJ2-3,-,TGTGCCTGGAGTGCCGGGACAGCTAACACAGATACGCAGTATTTT,CAWSAGTANTDTQYF
TRBV10-3,14,TRBD2,TRBJ2-2,-,TGTGCCATCAGTGAAGCGGGAGGGGACGGGGAGCTGTTTTTT,CAISEAGGDGELFF
TRBV6-5,10,-,TRBJ2-7,-,TGTGCCAGCTCTAACTACGAGCAGTACTTC,CASSNYEQYF
TRBV21-1,17,-,TRBJ2-5,-,TGTGCCAGCCTCATTGGTGCGGGAGGCCCGGGGGGGGAGACCCAGTACTTC,CASLIGAGGPGGETQYF
TRBV27,16,TRBD2,TRBJ2-2,-,TGTGCCAGCAGTTTATCGATCGGGAGGTCGGACGGGGAGCTGTTTTTT,CASSLSIGRSDGELFF
TRBV27,15,TRBD1,TRBJ2-4,-,TGTGCCAGCAGTAGCAGGACAGGACCAAAAAACATTCAGTACTTC,CASSSRTGPKNIQYF
TRBV7-2,18,TRBD2,TRBJ2-7,-,TGTGCCAGCAGCCCGCGCGTAGCGGGAGGGCCCTCTGTAGGGGAGCAGTACTTC,CASSPRVAGGPSVGEQYF
TRBV2,14,-,TRBJ1-6,few,TGTGCCAGCAGTGTAAACAGGGCGAATTCACCCCTCCACTTT,CASSVNRANSPLHF
TRBV7-9,16,-,TRBJ2-7,-,TGTGCCAGCAGCCCCGGTGTTTTGGGGCGATCGAGTGAGCAGTACTTC,CASSPGVLGRSSEQYF
TRBV6-5,15,TRBD1,TRBJ2-7,-,TGTGCCAGCACCGAACGGGGGACAGGGAGTTACGAGCAGTACTTC,CASTERGTGSYEQYF
TRBV5-1,14,-,TRBJ2-3,-,TGCGCCAGCAGTTTGGGGGGCAGGGGAGATACGCAGTATTTT,CASSLGGRGDTQYF
TRBV7-9,13,-,TRBJ1-6,-,TGTGCCACCCCTCTGGAGGGTAATTCACCCCTCCACTTT,CATPLEGNSPLHF
TRBV4-1,22,TRBD2,TRBJ2-1,-,TGCGCCAGCAGCGGGGCCTTTTCCGGGACTAGCGGGAGAACCCCCTCCTACAATGAGCAGTTCTTC,CASSGAFSGTSGRTPSYNEQFF
TRBV5-6,14,-,TRBJ2-1,once,TGTGCCACCTCGGACAGACCAACGTACAATGAGCAGTTCTTC,CATSDRPTYNEQFF
TRBV27,13,-,TRBJ2-3,-,TGTGCCAGCAGTTTAGCGGGAAGGGATACGCAGTATTTT,CASSLAGRDTQYF
TRBV6-2/TRBV6-3,14,TRBD2,TRBJ2-1,-,TGTGCCAGCAGTTACATAGCGGGAGTCACTGAGCAGTTCTTC,CASSYIAGVTEQFF
TRBV5-6,16,-,TRBJ1-5,-,TGTGCCAGCAGCTTAGGGCTTGGCGGGTTCAGACAGCCCCAGCATTTT,CASSLGLGGFRQPQHF
TRBV4-1,17,TRBD2,TRBJ2-5,-,TGCGCCAGCAGCCTCGGGGGGGGACTAGCGGTCCAAGAGACCCAGTACTTC,CASSLGGGLAVQETQYF
TRBV19,13,TRBD1,TRBJ1-5,-,TGTGCCAGTACCGGGACAGCCAATCAGCCCCAGCATTTT,CASTGTANQPQHF
TRBV28,17,-,TRBJ2-1,-,TGTGCCAGCAGTTTAGGTACAGGGCGCGTATGGTCCCGAGTTTGGTTCTTC,CASSLGTGRVWSRVWFF
TRBV28,11,-,TRBJ2-3,once,TGTGCCAGCAGTCTACAGAATACGCAGTATTTT,CASSLQNTQYF
TRBV28,15,TRBD1,TRBJ1-5,-,TGTGCCAGCAGTTTGTGGACAGGGGATCATCAGCCCCAGCATTTT,CASSLWTGDHQPQHF
TRBV19,14,-,TRBJ1-2,-,TGTGCCAGTAGTCCCCAACTAGCTAACTATGGCTACACCTTC,CASSPQLANYGYTF
TRBV18,14,TRBD1,TRBJ1-5,-,TGTGCCAGCTCACCAGAGACAGGGGAGCAGCCCCAGCATTTT,CASSPETGEQPQHF
TRBV27,15,TRBD1,TRBJ1-5,-,TGTGCCAGCAGAAGGACAGGGATCAGCAATCAGCCCCAGCATTTT,CASRRTGISNQPQHF
TRBV10-3,13,-,TRBJ2-1,-,TGTGCCATCAGACCTTCCCAGGGCACTGAGCAGTTCTTC,CAIRPSQGTEQFF
TRBV15,14,-,TRBJ2-7,-,TGTGCCACCACTACGTCCAGGGGATTCTACGAGCAGTACTTC,CATTTSRGFYEQYF
TRBV4-2,19,TRBD2,TRBJ2-2,-,TGTGCCAGCAGCCAAGGAATTTCTAGCGGGAGACGTCGCACCGGGGAGCTGTTTTTT,CASSQGISSGRRRTGELFF
TRBV11-3,14,-,TRBJ1-1,-,TGTGCCAGCAGCTTAGGAGGGGGTCGGACTGAAGCTTTCTTT,CASSLGGGRTEAFF
TRBV2,14,-,TRBJ2-5,-,TGTGCCAGCAGTGTCCAGGGTGGAAGAGCGACCCAGTACTTC,CASSVQGGRATQYF
TRBV19,14,TRBD2,TRBJ2-3,-,TGTGCCAGTAGTAGCGGGAGGAGCACAGATACGCAGTATTTT,CASSSGRSTDTQYF
TRBV3-1/TRBV3-2,15,TRBD1,TRBJ2-1,-,TGTGCCAGCAGCCTCGGGACAGGGGGTATGACAGAGCAGTTCTTC,CASSLGTGGMTEQFF
TRBV10-3,15,-,TRBJ2-5,-,TGTGCCATCAGTGAGTCGAGAGGGTCCCAAGAGACCCAGTACTTC,CAISESRGSQETQYF
TRBV18,17,-,TRBJ1-1,few,TGTGCCAGCTCACCATTTCGGCCAGGGACACCGAACACTGAAGCTTTCTTT,CASSPFRPGTPNTEAFF
TRBV6-5,15,TRBD1,TRBJ2-7,-,TGTGCCAGCAGTTACCTGGGGACAGGCCTGGGGGAGCAGTACTTC,CASSYLGTGLGEQYF
TRBV7-2,14,-,TRBJ2-5,-,TGTGCCAGCAGCTTATTTGAACAATCGGGGACCCAGTACTTC,CASSLFEQSGTQYF
TRBV2,14,-,TRBJ2-4,-,TGTGCCAGCAGAGTGGGCACAGGGGGGGCCATTCAGTACTTC,CASRVGTGGAIQYF
TRBV20-1,10,-,TRBJ2-5,-,TGCAGTGCTAGCCTTAAGACCCAGTACTTC,CSASLKTQYF
TRBV24-1,18,TRBD1,TRBJ2-3,-,TGTGCCACCAGTGACCCCGACAGGGACAAGGGGTACACAGATACGCAGTATTTT,CATSDPDRDKGYTDTQYF
TRBV27,13,-,TRBJ1-6,few,TGTGCCAGCAGTCTCTCAGCTTGGGCCGCCCTCCACTTT,CASSLSAWAALHF
TRBV19,15,TRBD2,TRBJ2-2,-,TGTGCCAGTAGTTGGGGGAGGGGTGACACCGGGGAGCTGTTTTTT,CASSWGRGDTGELFF
TRBV12-2,17,-,TRBJ2-3,-,TGTGCAAGTCGCCCCCCCCGACAGGGGGTTAGCACAGATACGCAGTATTTT,CASRPPRQGVSTDTQYF
TRBV6-1,12,-,TRBJ2-7,-,TGTGCCAGTGGGCGAGACTCCTACGAGCAGTACTTC,CASGRDSYEQYF
TRBV6-6,15,-,TRBJ2-1,-,TGTGCCAGCAGCCGAAATACGGGCTCCTACAATGAGCAGTTCTTC,CASSRNTGSYNEQFF
TRBV6-2/TRBV6-3,15,-,TRBJ2-7,-,TGTGCCAGCAGTTACTCGTGGAGGACCGGATACGAGCAGTACTTC,CASSYSWRTGYEQYF
TRBV7-2,15,TRBD1,TRBJ1-5,-,TGTGCCAGCAGCTTAGGGGACAGATGGAATCAGCCCCAGCATTTT,CASSLGDRWNQPQHF
TRBV4-1,16,TRBD2,TRBJ2-3,-,TGCGCCAGCAGCCAAACTAGCGGGGGGGCCACAGATACGCAGTATTTT,CASSQTSGGATDTQYF
TRBV14,16,-,TRBJ2-2,-,TGTGCCAGCAGCCAAGAGCCCAGGGAAGAGACCGGGGAGCTGTTTTTT,CASSQEPREETGELFF
TRBV14,14,TRBD1,TRBJ2-7,-,TGTGCCAGCAGCCTTGGACAGGGGGGGTACGAGCAGTACTTC,CASSLGQGGYEQYF